The TCR beta chain described here comes from a study of CD8 T cells in ankylosing spondylitis. Study-wide findings and caveats: It appeared that ankylosing spondylitis blood was characterized by a TCR beta motif of 8 or 9 highly homologous variants. In peripheral blood, disease-linked CD8+ clones occurred at relatively low frequencies. Earlier studies detected some motif variants in reactive arthritis synovial fluid and blood. Reportedly, matched ankylosing spondylitis synovial fluid was significantly enriched for disease-linked clones.

A quantitative 5'-RACE method, one with molecular barcodes, was used to make TCR beta libraries. MiXCR, run by TCRdb on the 5' RACE reads, gives a single entry per CDR3 protein. The sample holds under 250,000 distinct CDR3 sequences, about 7.3% seen once. CDR3 size: 18 residues. V was pared by 0 bases and J by 2 bases, with 7 bases of the junction left unmatched. CDR1 and CDR2 (germline): LNHNV, YYDKDF (reference sequence). A few counts support this clonotype. The antigen is undetermined. The V call is TRBV15, the J call TRBJ2-6, with TRBD1 matching over 7 bases. The sequencing sample was made of blood, either unsorted or a sorted T cell fraction (not recorded which). The TCR originated in a male donor with ankylosing spondylitis. CDR3 sequence (DNA): TGTGCCACCAGCAGAGACCTGGACAGGTTTGCTGGGGCCAACGTCCTGACTTTC. It is translated as CATSRDLDRFAGANVLTF.